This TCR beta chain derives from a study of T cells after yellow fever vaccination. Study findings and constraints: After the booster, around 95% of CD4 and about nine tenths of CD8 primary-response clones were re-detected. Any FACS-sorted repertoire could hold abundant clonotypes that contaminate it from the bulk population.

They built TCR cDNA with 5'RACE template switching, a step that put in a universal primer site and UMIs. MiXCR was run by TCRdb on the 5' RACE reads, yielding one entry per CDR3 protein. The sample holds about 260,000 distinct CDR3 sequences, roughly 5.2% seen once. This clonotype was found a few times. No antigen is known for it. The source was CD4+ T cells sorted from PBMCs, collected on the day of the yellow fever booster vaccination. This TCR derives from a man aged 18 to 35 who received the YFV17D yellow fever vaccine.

CDR3: CASSFTAGANVLTF. The CDR3 DNA reads TGTGCCAGCAGCTTTACAGCTGGGGCCAACGTCCTGACTTTC. J is TRBJ2-6 and V is TRBV7-9, with D unclear. Germline loops: CDR1 SEHNR, CDR2 FQNEAQ (reference sequence). The V and J ends lost 3 bases and 2 bases respectively, with 5 bases between them. The CDR3 consists of 14 residues.